The text below deals with one T cell receptor (beta chain). The entry originates in a study of beta chain features in type 1 diabetes. Reverse transcribing all isolated RNA meant expressed TCRB transcripts were sequenced. Here immunoSEQ multiplex PCR was the method, and the copy in TCRdb shows in-frame clones only, minus some. The sample has roughly 400,000 clones; over 11% are singletons. The germline CDR1 and CDR2 sequences are SGHAT and FQNNGV. V gave up 5 bases and J gave up 0 bases, with 16 bases separating them. The CDR3 totals 17 residues. The chain uses TRBV11-2 and TRBJ2-2; D is ambiguous. This receptor was taken from a man aged 30-40 years in good health. Specimen: naive CD4+ T cells from blood. The CDR3 bases are TGTGCCAGCAGCCGCGCTGTGATGGTAGCGAACACCGGGGAGCTGTTTTTT. Its protein product is CASSRAVMVANTGELFF.